This is a list of T cell receptor beta chains from one sample in a study of shared clonotypes between healthy human individuals. Generated by immunoSEQ multiplex PCR, the TCRdb table keeps only in-frame clones and is missing some. This table holds more than 600,000 clones, around 92% found once. Sequencing input: naive CD8+ T cells sorted from blood. These receptors were collected from a man aged 30 to 39 in good health. The CDR3 runs from the conserved cysteine through the conserved F or W. A D gene is named only where the DNA matches it firmly. Only some rows state a clone size, as once, few, many or a class for expanded clones.

TRBD1	TRBJ2-7	TRBV7-9	.	TGTGCCAGCAGCCTCCCGGCGTCCGGGACAGGGATCGAGCAGTACTTC	CASSLPASGTGIEQYF
TRBD2	TRBJ2-1	TRBV4-1	.	TGCGCCAGCAGCCAAGAACTTCTAGCGGACTCCTACAATGAGCAGTTCTTC	CASSQELLADSYNEQFF
.	TRBJ1-2	TRBV6-1	once	TGTGCCAGCAGGCTTTACTATGGCTACACCTTC	CASRLYYGYTF
.	TRBJ2-1	TRBV11-2	.	TGTGCCAGCAGCTTAGAACTAGAATCCTACAATGAGCAGTTCTTC	CASSLELESYNEQFF
TRBD1	TRBJ2-7	TRBV28	.	TGTGCCAGCACTTGGGGCGTGAGGGACAGCTACGAGCAGTACTTC	CASTWGVRDSYEQYF
TRBD2	TRBJ2-5	TRBV27	.	TGTGCCAGCAGTTTAGAGGGACTAGGTCGGTCCCTGGAGACCCAGTACTTC	CASSLEGLGRSLETQYF
.	TRBJ2-1	TRBV29-1	.	TGCACCTGCGCCTCCTCCTACAATGAGCAGTTCTTC	CTCASSYNEQFF
.	TRBJ2-7	TRBV9	.	TGTGCCAGCAGCGAGCATCCCTCCCCTCGGGAGCAGTACTTC	CASSEHPSPREQYF
TRBD1	TRBJ2-7	TRBV19	.	TGTGCCAGTAGTAGCCCGACAGGGGGCAACTCCTACGAGCAGTACTTC	CASSSPTGGNSYEQYF
.	TRBJ1-5	TRBV28	once	TGTGCCAGCACCCACTTTAGGGGCAGGGAGGCGTGGGGTAATCAGCCCCAGCATTTT	CASTHFRGREAWGNQPQHF
.	TRBJ2-2	TRBV6-1	once	TGTGCCAGCAGTGAAGTTTACCCCGGGGAGCTGTTTTTT	CASSEVYPGELFF
TRBD1	TRBJ2-7	TRBV19	.	TGTGCCAGTAGTATAGGAAAGACAGGGCCGGTCTACGAGCAGTACTTC	CASSIGKTGPVYEQYF
.	TRBJ2-1	TRBV9	.	TGTGCCAGCAGCGTAGTTTGGGACTCCTACAATGAGCAGTTCTTC	CASSVVWDSYNEQFF
.	TRBJ2-5	TRBV28	.	TGTGCCAGCAGTCCGCGCCGGGCGTACCAAGAGACCCAGTACTTC	CASSPRRAYQETQYF
TRBD2	TRBJ2-3	TRBV28	.	TGTGCCAGCAGTTTATTTGGTAGCGGGAGGGCCACAGATACGCAGTATTTT	CASSLFGSGRATDTQYF
.	TRBJ2-7	TRBV28	.	TGTGCCAGCAGTCCAAATTTGGGGTCGGGGCAGTACTTC	CASSPNLGSGQYF
TRBD2	TRBJ2-1	TRBV5-1	.	TGCGCCAGCAGCGGTACTTTAGCGGGGGCAGCCTACAATGAGCAGTTCTTC	CASSGTLAGAAYNEQFF
.	TRBJ1-5	TRBV28	.	TGTGCCAGCAGTTTGGTCAATCAGCCCCAGCATTTT	CASSLVNQPQHF
TRBD1	TRBJ2-7	TRBV4-1	once	TGCGCCAGCAGCACACTCCCGGGACAGGGTTTTTACGAGCAGTACTTC	CASSTLPGQGFYEQYF
TRBD1	TRBJ1-1	TRBV27	.	TGTGCCAGCAGTCCAGGGGGGAACACTGAAGCTTTCTTT	CASSPGGNTEAFF
.	TRBJ1-1	TRBV7-2	once	TGTGCCAGCAGCTACCGGACCCCGAACACTGAAGCTTTCTTT	CASSYRTPNTEAFF
.	TRBJ1-1	TRBV19	.	TGTGCCAGTAGTGCTTGGTTCACTGAAGCTTTCTTT	CASSAWFTEAFF
.	TRBJ2-1	TRBV2	few	TGTGCCAGCGAGGGGGGGGAGGTCCCCTACAATGAGCAGTTCTTC	CASEGGEVPYNEQFF
.	TRBJ2-1	TRBV28	.	TGTGCCAGCAGTTTCGGGACTCTGGAGAAGCAGTTCTTC	CASSFGTLEKQFF
TRBD2	TRBJ2-2	TRBV5-4	.	TGTGCCAGCAGCTCCAGTATAGCGGGAGTCCACACCGGGGAGCTGTTTTTT	CASSSSIAGVHTGELFF
.	TRBJ1-2	TRBV28	.	TGTGCCAGCGGGACCCTGGGTGACCTCGGAATGGGCTATGGCTACACCTTC	CASGTLGDLGMGYGYTF
.	TRBJ2-2	TRBV27	many	TGTGCCAGCAGTCCGTACACCGGGGAGCTGTTTTTT	CASSPYTGELFF
.	TRBJ1-5	TRBV28	.	TGTGCCAGCAGTCCCCCGGGAAGCGGACACCTCAATCAGCCCCAGCATTTT	CASSPPGSGHLNQPQHF
.	TRBJ1-5	TRBV4-3	.	TGCGCCAGCAGCCAAGACCAGGGTAGTAATCAGCCCCAGCATTTT	CASSQDQGSNQPQHF
.	TRBJ2-5	TRBV18	.	TGTGCCAGCTCACCACCAAGAAGATCGGGCGAGACCCAGTACTTC	CASSPPRRSGETQYF
TRBD2	TRBJ2-2	TRBV6-4	.	TGTGCCAGCAGTCCCTATTTAGCGGGGGGCACCGGGGAGCTGTTTTTT	CASSPYLAGGTGELFF
TRBD2	TRBJ2-2	TRBV7-3	.	TGTGCCAGCAGCACAAGCGGGAGTAACACCGGGGAGCTGTTTTTT	CASSTSGSNTGELFF
.	TRBJ2-7	TRBV10-3	.	TGTGCCATCAGACCCGGGAGTAACTACGAGCAGTACTTC	CAIRPGSNYEQYF
.	TRBJ2-1	TRBV6-1	once	TGTGCCAGCCGCGGGGGCGGGGAATCCTACAATGAGCAGTTCTTC	CASRGGGESYNEQFF
TRBD1	TRBJ2-1	TRBV27	.	TGTGCCAGCAGTCTAGGGACAGGGAACTACAATGAGCAGTTCTTC	CASSLGTGNYNEQFF
TRBD1	TRBJ2-7	TRBV27	.	TGTGCCAGCAGTCCCCACCAGGGGGCCTACGAGCAGTACTTC	CASSPHQGAYEQYF
.	TRBJ2-1	TRBV14	.	TGTGCCAGCAGCCCGAGGGAGGACAGTTTATGGGAGCAGTTCTTC	CASSPREDSLWEQFF
.	TRBJ2-1	TRBV15	once	TGTGCCACCAGCAGAGATCCGGGACTTAACTACAATGAGCAGTTCTTC	CATSRDPGLNYNEQFF
TRBD2	TRBJ2-1	TRBV7-6	.	TGTGCCAGCAGCTTAGGCCTTTTACAAGGACTAGCGGGATCCTACAATGAGCAGTTCTTC	CASSLGLLQGLAGSYNEQFF
TRBD2	TRBJ2-5	TRBV6-5	.	TGTGCCAGCAGCCGGACTAGCGGGAGTAAGGAGACCCAGTACTTC	CASSRTSGSKETQYF
.	TRBJ2-5	TRBV4-1	.	TGCGCCAGCAGCCAAGATTGGGGCCAGACAGAGACCCAGTACTTC	CASSQDWGQTETQYF
TRBD2	TRBJ2-7	TRBV19	.	TGTGCCAGTAGTTTTAGCGGGAGGGCCTACGAGCAGTACTTC	CASSFSGRAYEQYF
TRBD2	TRBJ2-1	TRBV9	.	TGTGCCAGCAGCGTAGAAGGAGCGGGAGGGTTCTACAATGAGCAGTTCTTC	CASSVEGAGGFYNEQFF
TRBD1	TRBJ1-4	TRBV11-2	.	TGTGCCAGCAGCTCCTCAGGGGGCCCTAATGAAAAACTGTTTTTT	CASSSSGGPNEKLFF